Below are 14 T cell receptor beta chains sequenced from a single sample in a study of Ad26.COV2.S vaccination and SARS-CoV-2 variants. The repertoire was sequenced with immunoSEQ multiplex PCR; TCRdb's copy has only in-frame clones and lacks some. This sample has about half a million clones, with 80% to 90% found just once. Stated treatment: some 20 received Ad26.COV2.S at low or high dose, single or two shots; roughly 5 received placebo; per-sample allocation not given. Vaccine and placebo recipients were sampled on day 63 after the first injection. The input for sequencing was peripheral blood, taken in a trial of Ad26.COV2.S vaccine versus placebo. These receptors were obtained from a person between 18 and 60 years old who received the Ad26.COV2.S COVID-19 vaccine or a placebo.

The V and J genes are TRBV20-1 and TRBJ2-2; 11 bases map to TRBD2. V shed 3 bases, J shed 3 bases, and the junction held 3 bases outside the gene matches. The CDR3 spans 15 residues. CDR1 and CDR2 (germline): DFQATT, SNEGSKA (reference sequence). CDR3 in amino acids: CSASKLAGDTGELFF. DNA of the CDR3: TGCAGTGCTAGTAAACTAGCGGGAGACACCGGGGAGCTGTTTTTT.

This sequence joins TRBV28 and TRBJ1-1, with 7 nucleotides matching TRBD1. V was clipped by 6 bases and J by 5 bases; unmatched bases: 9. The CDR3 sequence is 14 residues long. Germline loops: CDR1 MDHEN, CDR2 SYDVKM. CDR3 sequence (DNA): TGTGCCAGCAGCCTTTCAGGGGGGCAGACTGAAGCTTTCTTT. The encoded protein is CASSLSGGQTEAFF. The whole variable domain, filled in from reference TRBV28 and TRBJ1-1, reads DVKVTQSSRYLVKRTGEKVFLECVQDMDHENMFWYRQDPGLGLRLIYFSYDVKMKEKGDIPEGYSVSREKKERFSLILESASTNQTSMYLCASSLSGGQTEAFFGQGTRLTVV.

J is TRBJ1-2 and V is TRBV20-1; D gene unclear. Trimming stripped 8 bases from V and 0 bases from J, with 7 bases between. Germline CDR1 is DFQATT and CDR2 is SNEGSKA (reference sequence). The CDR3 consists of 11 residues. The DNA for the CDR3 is TGCAGTCCTGGCCCTAACTATGGCTACACCTTC. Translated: CSPGPNYGYTF.

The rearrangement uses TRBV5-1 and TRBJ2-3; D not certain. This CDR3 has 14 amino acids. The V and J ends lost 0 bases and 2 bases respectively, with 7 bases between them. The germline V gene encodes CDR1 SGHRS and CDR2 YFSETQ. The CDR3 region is CASSLASNTDTQYF. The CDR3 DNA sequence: TGCGCCAGCAGCTTGGCCTCGAACACAGATACGCAGTATTTT.

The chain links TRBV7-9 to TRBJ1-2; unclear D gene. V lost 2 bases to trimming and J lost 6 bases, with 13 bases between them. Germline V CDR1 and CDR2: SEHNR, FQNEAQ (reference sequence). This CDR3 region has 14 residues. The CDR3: CASSLNSATHGYTF. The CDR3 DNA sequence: TGTGCCAGCAGCTTAAATTCGGCGACCCATGGCTACACCTTC.

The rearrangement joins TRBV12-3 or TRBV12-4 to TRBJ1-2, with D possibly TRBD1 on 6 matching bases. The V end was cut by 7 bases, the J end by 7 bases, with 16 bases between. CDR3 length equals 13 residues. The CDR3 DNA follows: TGTGCCAGCACGACACAGGGTCTTGGTGGCTACACCTTC. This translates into CASTTQGLGGYTF.

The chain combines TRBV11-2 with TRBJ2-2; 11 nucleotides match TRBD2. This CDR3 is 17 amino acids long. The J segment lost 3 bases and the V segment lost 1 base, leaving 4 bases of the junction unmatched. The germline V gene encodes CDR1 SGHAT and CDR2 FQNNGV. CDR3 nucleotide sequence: TGTGCCAGCAGCTTAGCCGCGGGACTAGCGGACACCGGGGAGCTGTTTTTT. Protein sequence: CASSLAAGLADTGELFF.

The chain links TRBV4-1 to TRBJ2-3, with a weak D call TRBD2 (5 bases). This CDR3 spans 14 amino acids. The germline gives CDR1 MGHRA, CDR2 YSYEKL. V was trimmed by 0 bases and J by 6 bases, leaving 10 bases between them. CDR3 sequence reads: CASSQDPRGDTQYF. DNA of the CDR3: TGCGCCAGCAGCCAAGATCCCCGCGGGGATACGCAGTATTTT.

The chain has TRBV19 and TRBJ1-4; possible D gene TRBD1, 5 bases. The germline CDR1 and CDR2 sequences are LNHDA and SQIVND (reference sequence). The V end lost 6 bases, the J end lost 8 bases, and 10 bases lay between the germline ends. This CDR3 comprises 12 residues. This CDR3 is CASSAWGEKLFF. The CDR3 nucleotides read TGTGCCAGTAGCGCCTGGGGGGAAAAACTGTTTTTT.

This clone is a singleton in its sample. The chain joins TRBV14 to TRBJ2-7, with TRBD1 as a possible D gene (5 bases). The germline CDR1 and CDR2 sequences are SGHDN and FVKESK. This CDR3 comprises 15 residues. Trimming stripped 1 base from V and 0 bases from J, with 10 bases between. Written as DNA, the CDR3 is TGTGCCAGCAGCCAAGTAGGGGCCCTCTCCTACGAGCAGTACTTC. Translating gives CASSQVGALSYEQYF.

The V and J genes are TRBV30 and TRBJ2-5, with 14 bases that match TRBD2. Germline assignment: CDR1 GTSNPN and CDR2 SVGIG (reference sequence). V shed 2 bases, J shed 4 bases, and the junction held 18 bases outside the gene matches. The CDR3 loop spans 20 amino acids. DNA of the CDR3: TGTGCCTGGAGTCGCTCAACGGGACTAGCGGGAGAATGGGGTCGAGAGACCCAGTACTTC. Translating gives CAWSRSTGLAGEWGRETQYF. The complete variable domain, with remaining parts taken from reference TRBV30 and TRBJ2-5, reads SQTIHQWPATLVQPVGSPLSLECTVEGTSNPNLYWYRQAAGRGLQLLFYSVGIGQISSEVPQNLSASRPQDRQFILSSKKLLLSDSGFYLCAWSRSTGLAGEWGRETQYFGPGTRLLVL.

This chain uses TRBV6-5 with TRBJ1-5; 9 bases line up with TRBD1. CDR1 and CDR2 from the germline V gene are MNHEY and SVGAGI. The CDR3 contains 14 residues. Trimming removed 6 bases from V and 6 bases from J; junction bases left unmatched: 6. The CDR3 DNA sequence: TGTGCCAGCAGGGGACAGGGATCTAGTCAGCCCCAGCATTTT. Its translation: CASRGQGSSQPQHF.

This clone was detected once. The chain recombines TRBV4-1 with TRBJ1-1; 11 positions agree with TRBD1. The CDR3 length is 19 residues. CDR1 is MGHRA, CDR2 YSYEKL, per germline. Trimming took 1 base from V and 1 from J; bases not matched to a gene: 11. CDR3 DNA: TGCGCCAGCAGCCAAGTGGGGCTCCGGACAGGGGGCGGGAACACTGAAGCTTTCTTT. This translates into CASSQVGLRTGGGNTEAFF.

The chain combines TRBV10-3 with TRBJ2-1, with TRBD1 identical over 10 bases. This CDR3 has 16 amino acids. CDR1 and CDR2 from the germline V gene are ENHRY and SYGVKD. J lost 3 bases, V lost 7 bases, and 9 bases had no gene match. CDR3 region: CAIKSSGTGDYNEQFF. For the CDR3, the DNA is TGTGCCATCAAATCTTCCGGGACAGGGGACTACAATGAGCAGTTCTTC.